This entry describes one T cell receptor beta chain. The CDR3 runs to 15 residues. Germline CDR1 and CDR2: MNHEY and SVGAGI. The V end lost 0 bases, the J end lost 1 base, and 6 bases lay between the germline ends. The source of the sample is a study of blood T cell repertoires in COVID-19. Across the study: The origin of the acute and convalescent COVID-19 samples was the United States, Italy and Spain.

Only in-frame clones appear in the TCRdb table, and some are missing; sequencing was by immunoSEQ multiplex PCR. The table shows 200,000 or so clones, with roughly 79% occurring only once. This chain links TRBV6-5 with TRBJ2-2; a weak D match, TRBD2 (6 bases). The specimen sequenced was peripheral blood. The sequence was obtained from a human donor with acute or convalescent COVID-19. The donor label of this sample is uncertain. The CDR3 loop is CASSYSSGNTGELFF. In DNA, the CDR3 is TGTGCCAGCAGTTACTCTAGCGGGAACACCGGGGAGCTGTTTTTT.